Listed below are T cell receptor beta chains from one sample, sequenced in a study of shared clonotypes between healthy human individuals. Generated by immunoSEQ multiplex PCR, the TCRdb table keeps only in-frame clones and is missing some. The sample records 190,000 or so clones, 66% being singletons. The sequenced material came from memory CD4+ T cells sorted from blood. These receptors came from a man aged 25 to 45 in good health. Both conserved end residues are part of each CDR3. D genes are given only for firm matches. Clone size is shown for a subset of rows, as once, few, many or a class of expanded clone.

CASSSGEVYEQYF | TGTGCCAGCAGCTCCGGCGAGGTCTACGAGCAGTACTTC | . | TRBV2 | few | 13 | TRBJ2-7
CASSREPTSEQYF | TGTGCCAGCAGTCGCGAGCCGACCTCCGAGCAGTACTTC | . | TRBV6-1 | once | 13 | TRBJ2-7
CASSLVRGGEQFF | TGTGCCAGCAGCCTCGTCCGGGGGGGTGAGCAGTTCTTC | TRBD2 | TRBV11-2 | few | 13 | TRBJ2-1
CASSGGQKPPGYTF | TGTGCCAGCAGCGGAGGACAAAAGCCCCCTGGCTACACCTTC | . | TRBV9 | . | 14 | TRBJ1-2
CASSHPTSAGLAGHRGLPDTQYF | TGTGCCAGCAGCCACCCTACTTCCGCGGGACTAGCGGGACATAGGGGTCTACCAGATACGCAGTATTTT | TRBD2 | TRBV13 | few | 23 | TRBJ2-3
CASSLDLPGAGDEKLFF | TGTGCCAGCAGCTTAGATCTGCCAGGGGCCGGGGATGAAAAACTGTTTTTT | . | TRBV11-2 | . | 17 | TRBJ1-4
CASSLGQLNQPQHF | TGTGCCAGCAGCTTAGGCCAACTCAATCAGCCCCAGCATTTT | . | TRBV5-5 | . | 14 | TRBJ1-5
CASSPRKTSGTYYEQYF | TGTGCCAGCTCACCGCGTAAGACTAGCGGGACATACTACGAGCAGTACTTC | TRBD2 | TRBV18 | . | 17 | TRBJ2-7
CASSVTGEGFEKLFF | TGTGCCAGCAGCGTTACAGGGGAAGGTTTTGAAAAACTGTTTTTT | TRBD1 | TRBV7-6 | few | 15 | TRBJ1-4
CASSETASGSYEQYF | TGTGCCAGCAGTGAAACCGCTAGCGGTTCCTACGAGCAGTACTTC | TRBD2 | TRBV6-1 | . | 15 | TRBJ2-7
CASSLSVLAGADTQYF | TGTGCCAGCAGCTTGTCAGTGCTAGCGGGAGCAGATACGCAGTATTTT | TRBD2 | TRBV5-4 | . | 16 | TRBJ2-3
CASSLFMRRAKPGTQYF | TGTGCCAGCAGCTTATTTATGCGGCGGGCAAAGCCGGGTACGCAGTATTTT | . | TRBV7-2 | . | 17 | TRBJ2-3
CASSSQGGTEAFF | TGTGCCAGCAGCTCTCAGGGTGGGACTGAAGCTTTCTTT | . | TRBV7-9 | few | 13 | TRBJ1-1
CASSANLGGGKLFF | TGCGCCAGCAGCGCTAACCTCGGCGGGGGAAAACTGTTTTTT | . | TRBV5-1 | few | 14 | TRBJ1-4
CASKGQGGNTGELFF | TGTGCCAGCAAAGGACAGGGGGGAAACACCGGGGAGCTGTTTTTT | TRBD1 | TRBV2 | . | 15 | TRBJ2-2
CASTPGKSGANVLTF | TGTGCCAGCACCCCGGGGAAGTCTGGGGCCAACGTCCTGACTTTC | . | TRBV7-2 | . | 15 | TRBJ2-6
CASSDVGGGETQYF | TGTGCCAGCAGTGACGTCGGGGGAGGAGAGACCCAGTACTTC | . | TRBV6-1 | few | 14 | TRBJ2-5
CASGPSGEETQYF | TGTGCTAGTGGCCCTAGCGGGGAAGAGACCCAGTACTTC | TRBD2 | TRBV12-5 | . | 13 | TRBJ2-5
CASSRGKNIQYF | TGTGCCAGCAGCAGGGGCAAAAACATTCAGTACTTC | . | TRBV2 | . | 12 | TRBJ2-4
CSVEEPTGLDEQFF | TGCAGCGTTGAAGAGCCGACAGGTCTGGATGAGCAGTTCTTC | . | TRBV29-1 | once | 14 | TRBJ2-1
CSVINSMAGELFF | TGCAGCGTTATTAACTCTATGGCCGGGGAGCTGTTTTTT | . | TRBV29-1 | . | 13 | TRBJ2-2
CASSEVAGTAQPNEQYF | TGTGCCAGCAGTGAGGTAGCGGGTACCGCTCAGCCGAACGAGCAGTACTTC | TRBD2 | TRBV2 | . | 17 | TRBJ2-7
CASSLAGVNTEAFF | TGTGCCAGCAGCTTAGCAGGGGTGAACACTGAAGCTTTCTTT | . | TRBV7-8 | few | 14 | TRBJ1-1
CASSLDGRFYEQYF | TGTGCCAGCAGCTTAGACGGGAGGTTCTACGAGCAGTACTTC | TRBD2 | TRBV7-2 | . | 14 | TRBJ2-7
CASSLPGSSVVNEQFF | TGTGCCAGCAGTTTGCCTGGGAGTAGCGTGGTCAATGAGCAGTTCTTC | . | TRBV28 | . | 16 | TRBJ2-1
CASSLAVAGVYEQYF | TGCGCCAGCAGCTTGGCCGTGGCGGGAGTCTACGAGCAGTACTTC | TRBD2 | TRBV5-1 | . | 15 | TRBJ2-7
CASAGPSLISGYTF | TGTGCCAGCGCGGGGCCATCCCTAATATCTGGCTACACCTTC | . | TRBV28 | . | 14 | TRBJ1-2
CASSHSQGGGTDTQYF | TGTGCCAGCAGCCACTCTCAAGGCGGAGGAACAGATACGCAGTATTTT | . | TRBV27 | . | 16 | TRBJ2-3
CASSYLAGVNTGELFF | TGTGCCAGCAGTTACCTTGCGGGGGTGAACACCGGGGAGCTGTTTTTT | TRBD2 | TRBV6-5 | . | 16 | TRBJ2-2
CASGPLRPANTGELFF | TGTGCCAGCGGCCCACTTCGGCCAGCGAACACCGGGGAGCTGTTTTTT | . | TRBV27 | few | 16 | TRBJ2-2
CAWGRSTDTQYF | TGTGCCTGGGGCCGTAGCACAGATACGCAGTATTTT | . | TRBV30 | . | 12 | TRBJ2-3
CASSEALAGNEQFF | TGTGCCAGCAGTGAAGCGCTAGCGGGAAATGAGCAGTTCTTC | TRBD2 | TRBV2 | . | 14 | TRBJ2-1
CASSSEVRGDTQYF | TGTGCCAGCAGCTCCGAGGTCCGGGGAGATACGCAGTATTTT | . | TRBV7-9 | few | 14 | TRBJ2-3
CASSSKGPGTGANVLTF | TGTGCCAGCTCATCAAAAGGCCCAGGGACCGGGGCCAACGTCCTGACTTTC | . | TRBV18 | few | 17 | TRBJ2-6
CASSLAGLAGQSSGANVLTF | TGCGCCAGCAGCCTGGCCGGACTAGCGGGACAAAGCTCTGGGGCCAACGTCCTGACTTTC | TRBD2 | TRBV5-1 | few | 20 | TRBJ2-6
CATETGNHEKLFF | TGTGCCACCGAAACAGGGAATCATGAAAAACTGTTTTTT | . | TRBV15 | . | 13 | TRBJ1-4
CASSLDRDGTQYF | TGTGCCAGCAGCTTAGATAGGGACGGTACGCAGTATTTT | . | TRBV11-2 | many | 13 | TRBJ2-3
CASSRDSKDTQYF | TGTGCCAGCAGCCGGGACAGTAAAGATACGCAGTATTTT | TRBD1 | TRBV7-9 | . | 13 | TRBJ2-3
CASSQAGRLATNEKLFF | TGTGCCAGCAGCCAGGCGGGCAGACTCGCAACTAATGAAAAACTGTTTTTT | . | TRBV7-8 | . | 17 | TRBJ1-4
CASTRVGDSIYEQYF | TGTGCCAGCACACGCGTAGGGGACAGTATCTACGAGCAGTACTTC | TRBD1 | TRBV28 | . | 15 | TRBJ2-7
CARARRNRGAQETQYF | TGTGCCAGGGCCCGAAGGAACAGGGGTGCGCAAGAGACCCAGTACTTC | TRBD1 | TRBV18 | few | 16 | TRBJ2-5
CASSQGSQNEQFF | TGTGCCAGCAGCCAAGGGTCCCAAAATGAGCAGTTCTTC | . | TRBV4-2 | . | 13 | TRBJ2-1
CASSPRPGLGPRDEQFF | TGTGCCAGCAGCCCTCGGCCGGGACTAGGGCCTCGGGATGAGCAGTTCTTC | TRBD2 | TRBV7-9 | . | 17 | TRBJ2-1
CASSWGRAGDTYEQYF | TGCGCCAGCAGCTGGGGCCGGGCGGGAGATACCTACGAGCAGTACTTC | TRBD2 | TRBV5-1 | . | 16 | TRBJ2-7
CASSVDSWDNEQFF | TGTGCCAGCAGCGTCGACTCCTGGGACAATGAGCAGTTCTTC | . | TRBV9 | . | 14 | TRBJ2-1
CASSLMTGGAETQYF | TGCGCCAGCAGCTTGATGACGGGAGGGGCGGAGACCCAGTACTTC | TRBD2 | TRBV5-1 | . | 15 | TRBJ2-5
CASSLFPQGALSEAFF | TGTGCCAGCAGTTTATTTCCCCAGGGGGCGCTTTCTGAAGCTTTCTTT | TRBD1 | TRBV27 | . | 16 | TRBJ1-1
CASSFMSGSLEFF | TGTGCCAGCAGCTTTATGAGTGGTTCTTTGGAGTTCTTC | . | TRBV7-3 | many | 13 | TRBJ2-1
CASEEYGNQPQHF | TGTGCCAGTGAAGAGTATGGCAATCAGCCCCAGCATTTT | . | TRBV19 | . | 13 | TRBJ1-5
CASSPRRSSYEQYF | TGTGCCAGCAGCCCCCGCCGGAGCTCCTACGAGCAGTACTTC | . | TRBV5-8 | . | 14 | TRBJ2-7
CASSWRATTPDEQFF | TGCGCCAGCAGCTGGCGGGCTACTACCCCCGATGAGCAGTTCTTC | . | TRBV5-1 | few | 15 | TRBJ2-1
CASSAGQATNEKLFF | TGTGCCAGCAGCGCAGGACAGGCAACTAATGAAAAACTGTTTTTT | TRBD1 | TRBV9 | . | 15 | TRBJ1-4
CASSGTENIQYF | TGTGCCAGCAGCGGGACAGAAAACATTCAGTACTTC | TRBD1 | TRBV27 | . | 12 | TRBJ2-4
CASSFGIQGRIEQYF | TGTGCCAGCAGTTTCGGAATACAGGGGAGAATCGAGCAGTACTTC | TRBD1 | TRBV6-5 | . | 15 | TRBJ2-7
CASLSSYEQYF | TGTGCCAGCCTTAGCTCCTACGAGCAGTACTTC | . | TRBV7-2 | once | 11 | TRBJ2-7